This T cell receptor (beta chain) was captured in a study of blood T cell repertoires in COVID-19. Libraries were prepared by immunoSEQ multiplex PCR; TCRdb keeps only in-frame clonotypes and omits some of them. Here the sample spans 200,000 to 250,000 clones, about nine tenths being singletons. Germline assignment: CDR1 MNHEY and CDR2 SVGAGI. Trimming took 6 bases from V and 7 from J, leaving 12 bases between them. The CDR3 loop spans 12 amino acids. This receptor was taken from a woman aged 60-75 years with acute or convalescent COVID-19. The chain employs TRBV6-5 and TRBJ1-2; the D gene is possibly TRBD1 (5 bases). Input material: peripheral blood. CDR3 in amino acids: CASSDWGFGYTF. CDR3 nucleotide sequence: TGTGCCAGCAGCGACTGGGGCTTTGGCTACACCTTC.